These T cell receptor beta chains were read from a single sample in a study of cytomegalovirus exposure and HLA in healthy donors. Profiled with immunoSEQ multiplex PCR; TCRdb holds only in-frame clones, not every one. The repertoire has around 150,000 clones, about 70% of them found once; the top ten carry over 3%. The material sequenced was PBMCs. The receptors were gathered from a middle-aged man in good health and CMV-seronegative. Each CDR3 is given with its conserved first and last residue. Each record gives: D gene, J gene, clone size, CDR3 length, V gene, CDR3 DNA, CDR3 protein. D genes are given only for firm matches. The size field is filled for only some rows; it gives once, few, many or a size class.

-	TRBJ2-1	-	13	TRBV7-2	TGTGCCAGCAGCTACGGACAGAACAATGAGCAGTTCTTC	CASSYGQNNEQFF
-	TRBJ2-5	-	17	TRBV30	TGTGCCTGGACCGAGATCCCTATGGGACTCCGGGCGGAGACCCAGTACTTC	CAWTEIPMGLRAETQYF
TRBD1	TRBJ2-5	few	16	TRBV5-1	TGCGCCAGCAGCTTGGGTGTTCAGGGGGCAGGGGAGACCCAGTACTTC	CASSLGVQGAGETQYF
TRBD1	TRBJ1-1	once	15	TRBV10-3	TGTGCCATCAGTGCGCGGACAGGGGATAACACTGAAGCTTTCTTT	CAISARTGDNTEAFF
TRBD2	TRBJ2-7	once	17	TRBV29-1	TGCAGCGTCCTGGGACTAGCGGACCGGAACGATTACTACGAGCAGTACTTC	CSVLGLADRNDYYEQYF
TRBD1	TRBJ2-7	-	13	TRBV6-1	TGTGCCAGCAGACCAGGACAGGGCTACGAGCAGTACTTC	CASRPGQGYEQYF
-	TRBJ2-5	-	12	TRBV6-1	TGTGCCAGCAGTGATCAGCGGGAGACCCAGTACTTC	CASSDQRETQYF
TRBD2	TRBJ2-3	-	16	TRBV4-1	TGCGCCAGCAGCCCCAAGAAGTCGGGGAGGGGAGATACGCAGTATTTT	CASSPKKSGRGDTQYF
-	TRBJ2-3	-	14	TRBV10-3	TGTGCCATGAGACCGGGACTGGACACAGATACGCAGTATTTT	CAMRPGLDTDTQYF
-	TRBJ2-1	-	13	TRBV18	TGTGCCAGCTCACCAAGGACATTCGATGAGCAGTTCTTC	CASSPRTFDEQFF
TRBD1	TRBJ1-1	-	17	TRBV5-1	TGCGCCAGCAGCTCCCGCCCCTTGGGACAGGTTAACACTGAAGCTTTCTTT	CASSSRPLGQVNTEAFF
-	TRBJ2-5	once	16	TRBV5-1	TGCGCCAGCAGCTTGGGGAACAGCGGATACCAAGAGACCCAGTACTTC	CASSLGNSGYQETQYF
TRBD2	TRBJ2-5	-	13	TRBV6-6	TGTGCCAGCAGTTACGAAGCGGGAAAGGCCCAGTACTTC	CASSYEAGKAQYF
-	TRBJ2-5	-	14	TRBV7-3	TGTGCCAGCAGCTTAGGAGGGGCCCAAGAGACCCAGTACTTC	CASSLGGAQETQYF
TRBD1	TRBJ2-1	-	14	TRBV7-2	TGTGCCAGCAGACAAGCTGGACAGGGGAATGATCTGTTCTTC	CASRQAGQGNDLFF
TRBD1	TRBJ1-1	-	15	TRBV5-8	TGTGCCAGCAGCTTGGACACAGGGGGGAACACTGAAGCTTTCTTT	CASSLDTGGNTEAFF
-	TRBJ2-5	few	11	TRBV19	TGTGCCAGTAGACTAGGGGAGACCCAGTACTTC	CASRLGETQYF
-	TRBJ2-1	-	13	TRBV30	TGTGCCTGGAGCCTGAGTAGCTCGGCTGAGCAGTTCTTC	CAWSLSSSAEQFF
TRBD1	TRBJ2-6	once	17	TRBV10-3	TGTGCCATCAGTGAGGGACAGGGGTCCACTGGGGCCAACGTCCTGACTTTC	CAISEGQGSTGANVLTF
TRBD1	TRBJ2-1	-	16	TRBV7-2	TGTGCCAGCAGCTTAGTCCGGGACAGGGCCTACAATGAGCAGTTCTTC	CASSLVRDRAYNEQFF
-	TRBJ1-1	-	13	TRBV2	TGTGCCAACTCCAGGGAAATGAACACTGAAGCTTTCTTT	CANSREMNTEAFF
TRBD1	TRBJ2-7	once	15	TRBV11-3	TGTGCCAGCAGCTTAGTAGGGGACAGGGCCGGCGAGCAGTACTTC	CASSLVGDRAGEQYF
TRBD2	TRBJ2-7	-	14	TRBV7-2	TGTGCCAGCCATTATAGCGGGACCACGGGGGAGCAGTACTTC	CASHYSGTTGEQYF
-	TRBJ1-2	once	13	TRBV9	TGTGCCAGCAGCGTAGACGGCGGCTATGGCTACACCTTC	CASSVDGGYGYTF
TRBD2	TRBJ2-5	-	15	TRBV9	TGTGCCAGCAGCGTGGCGGGACTATCTTCAGAGACCCAGTACTTC	CASSVAGLSSETQYF
TRBD1	TRBJ2-1	-	18	TRBV2	TGTGCCAGCAGTGGTCGAGGGCCGGGACAGGGTTCCTACAATGAGCAGTTCTTC	CASSGRGPGQGSYNEQFF
-	TRBJ2-2	-	16	TRBV5-1	TGCGCCAGCAGCTTGTCTGCAGCGGCGAACACCGGGGAGCTGTTTTTT	CASSLSAAANTGELFF
-	TRBJ1-2	-	14	TRBV25-1	TGTGCCAGCACTTCCGGCGGGGGGAAATATGGCTACACCTTC	CASTSGGGKYGYTF
-	TRBJ1-1	few	14	TRBV6-5	TGTGCCAGCAGTTACTGGGGGAGGGACACTGAAGCTTTCTTT	CASSYWGRDTEAFF
-	TRBJ2-7	-	16	TRBV5-1	TGCGCCAGCAGCCGCGGCCAGAGTTTGAACTCCTACGAGCGGTACTTC	CASSRGQSLNSYERYF
-	TRBJ2-1	-	15	TRBV18	TGTGCCAGCTCACGGTTGCGGAGCTCCTACAATGAGCAGTTCTTC	CASSRLRSSYNEQFF
TRBD1	TRBJ2-1	few	15	TRBV19	TGTGCCAGTAGTCAACAGGGGTCCTCCTACAATGAGCAGTTCTTC	CASSQQGSSYNEQFF
-	TRBJ2-4	-	16	TRBV10-1	TGCGCCACCACTTCGGACGACAGAACAGCCAAAAACATTCAGTACTTC	CATTSDDRTAKNIQYF
TRBD1	TRBJ2-2	-	15	TRBV28	TGTGCCAGCACCAGTACAGGGGAAGGGACCGGGGAGCTGTTTTTT	CASTSTGEGTGELFF
-	TRBJ2-2	-	15	TRBV6-1	TGTGCCAGCAGTGAAAGACAGGCGGGCACCGGGGAGCTGTTTTTT	CASSERQAGTGELFF
TRBD1	TRBJ2-6	-	16	TRBV28	TGTGCCAGCAGTGAGACAGGGTCGTCTGGGGCCAACGTCCTGACTTTC	CASSETGSSGANVLTF
-	TRBJ2-3	-	16	TRBV7-2	TGTGCCAGCAGCTTTGCTGGGGGAGGCGGTGGAGATACGCAGTATTTT	CASSFAGGGGGDTQYF
-	TRBJ2-2	-	12	TRBV30	TGTGCCTGGAGTCCTTTCACCGGGGAGCTGTTTTTT	CAWSPFTGELFF
TRBD2	TRBJ2-2	-	15	TRBV9	TGTGCCAGCAGCGGCGGGGGGCGAGGCACCGGGGAGCTGTTTTTT	CASSGGGRGTGELFF
TRBD2	TRBJ2-3	-	14	TRBV27	TGTGCCAGCAGCTGGGGAGGGGGCACAGATACGCAGTATTTT	CASSWGGGTDTQYF
TRBD1	TRBJ2-3	-	16	TRBV5-5	TGTGCCAGCAGCGAAAGACAGGGTGGACTCACAGATACGCAGTATTTT	CASSERQGGLTDTQYF
-	TRBJ1-2	few	13	TRBV6-5	TGTGCCAGCAGAGATCGACAGGATCATGGCTACACCTTC	CASRDRQDHGYTF
TRBD1	TRBJ1-4	-	15	TRBV19	TGTGCCAGTAGTCGCTCCGGGACAGTGAATGAAAAACTGTTTTTT	CASSRSGTVNEKLFF
-	TRBJ1-3	once	17	TRBV19	TGTGCCAGTAGTATAGATTGGAGGGGCAGCTCTGGAAACACCATATATTTT	CASSIDWRGSSGNTIYF
TRBD1	TRBJ1-6	few	15	TRBV4-1	TGCGCCAGCAGCCAAGGACGGGACAGACGTTCACCCCTCCACTTT	CASSQGRDRRSPLHF
-	TRBJ2-3	once	12	TRBV30	TGTGCCTGGGGCCGCCGATGGGATACGCAGTATTTT	CAWGRRWDTQYF
-	TRBJ1-2	-	15	TRBV7-9	TGTGCCAGCAGCTCGAACCTCAGGATCTGGAATGGCTACACCTTC	CASSSNLRIWNGYTF
-	TRBJ1-2	-	13	TRBV7-9	TGTGCCAGCAGCTCATTCGACAGCTATGGCTACACCTTC	CASSSFDSYGYTF
TRBD2	TRBJ2-2	-	16	TRBV4-1	TGCGCCAGCAGCCTGCTAGCGGGGGGATCTGCCGGGGAGCTGTTTTTT	CASSLLAGGSAGELFF